The TCR beta chain described here comes from a study of shared clonotypes between healthy human individuals. On the study more broadly: The study drew on a couple of women and a few men aged 18 to 49 as donors. CD8 memory received one plate per donor, CD8 naive two, CD4 memory three and CD4 naive three. Findings of the study overall: Richness estimates generally favored naive over memory subsets.

CDR1 is LNHDA and CDR2 is SQIVND in the germline V gene (reference sequence). This CDR3 spans 14 amino acids. V was pared by 4 bases and J by 2 bases, with 12 bases between. In regard to this clone: Its specificity is not known.

A roughly 200 ng quantity of DNA, roughly 30,000 T cell genomes, went into the sorted-subset replicate PCRs. Clones were sequenced by immunoSEQ multiplex PCR, and TCRdb holds only the in-frame ones, with some missing. The table records about 2.3 million clones, 80% to 95% of them present only once. The chain is built from TRBV19 and TRBJ2-7; D possibly corresponds to TRBD2 (6 bases). Sequenced material: naive CD4+ T cells from PBMCs. Subset: CD45RA+ positively selected. The TCR sequence derives from a man aged 18-30 years in good health. Some clones in this sample may be carry-over from other donors' samples. As DNA, the CDR3 is TGTGCCAGTAGTAGCGGGACTGCCACCTACGAGCAGTACTTC. This encodes CASSSGTATYEQYF.